The rows below give T cell receptor beta chains drawn from one sample of a study of cytomegalovirus exposure and HLA in healthy donors. Produced via immunoSEQ multiplex PCR; TCRdb's table is partial and in-frame only. The sample includes about 240,000 clones, 86% of them seen just once. The sequencing sample was made of PBMCs. The origin of the receptors is a woman younger than 45 in good health and CMV-seropositive. The CDR3 runs from the conserved cysteine through the conserved F or W. Each record gives: clone size, D gene, CDR3 length, V gene, J gene, CDR3 protein, CDR3 DNA. The D gene is left open where the match is weak. A row's size may be missing; if present it is once, few, many or a size class.

>once|TRBD1|13|TRBV29-1|TRBJ2-7
CSVVSRGLDEQYF
TGCAGCGTTGTATCCAGGGGGCTGGACGAGCAGTACTTC
>NA|NA|17|TRBV6-1|TRBJ1-2
CASSEASAGSGGYGYTF
TGTGCCAGCAGTGAAGCATCGGCAGGGTCGGGGGGCTATGGCTACACCTTC
>NA|TRBD2|18|TRBV7-2|TRBJ2-1
CASSLRLLAGGGYNEQFF
TGTGCCAGCAGCCTGCGGTTACTAGCGGGAGGGGGGTACAATGAGCAGTTCTTC
>NA|TRBD2|15|TRBV15|TRBJ2-1
CATSGGLAGVNEQFF
TGTGCCACCAGCGGCGGACTAGCGGGAGTCAATGAGCAGTTCTTC
>NA|NA|13|TRBV7-2|TRBJ2-2
CASSSYRTGELFF
TGTGCCAGCAGCTCCTACAGGACCGGGGAGCTGTTTTTT
>NA|TRBD1|17|TRBV7-9|TRBJ1-1
CASRDSLSVDLNTEAFF
TGTGCCAGCCGGGACAGCTTATCGGTGGATCTGAACACTGAAGCTTTCTTT
>NA|TRBD1|20|TRBV4-1|TRBJ2-3
CASRRQFTGTAFASTDTQYF
TGCGCCAGCAGGCGCCAATTTACCGGGACAGCCTTCGCTAGCACAGATACGCAGTATTTT
>once|TRBD2|17|TRBV9|TRBJ2-1
CASSVATGLKSYNEQFF
TGTGCCAGCAGCGTAGCTACGGGACTAAAGTCCTACAATGAGCAGTTCTTC
>NA|NA|15|TRBV21-1|TRBJ2-4
CASSSPQADSNIQYF
TGTGCCAGCAGCAGTCCGCAAGCGGACTCAAACATTCAGTACTTC
>NA|NA|17|TRBV2|TRBJ2-2
CASSEGLPERHGGELFF
TGTGCCAGCAGTGAAGGGCTTCCCGAGAGGCATGGCGGGGAGCTGTTTTTT
>NA|NA|15|TRBV18|TRBJ1-5
CASSPSVDAGRPQHF
TGTGCCAGCTCACCGAGTGTAGACGCCGGGAGGCCCCAGCATTTT
>NA|TRBD1|14|TRBV5-8|TRBJ2-5
CASSLNRGSETQYF
TGTGCCAGCAGCTTGAACAGGGGCAGCGAGACCCAGTACTTC
>NA|NA|12|TRBV9|TRBJ2-7
CASMGSTYEQYF
TGTGCCAGCATGGGCAGTACCTACGAGCAGTACTTC
>NA|TRBD2|15|TRBV28|TRBJ2-2
CASKTSGSWSGELFF
TGTGCCAGCAAGACTAGCGGGAGTTGGAGCGGGGAGCTGTTTTTT
>NA|NA|13|TRBV7-2|TRBJ2-5
CASSSRIQETQYF
TGTGCCAGCAGCTCGAGGATCCAAGAGACCCAGTACTTC
>NA|NA|13|TRBV6-6|TRBJ2-7
CASSLGGSYEQYF
TGTGCCAGCAGTTTAGGGGGCTCCTACGAGCAGTACTTC
>NA|TRBD1|15|TRBV11-3|TRBJ1-2
CASSSNWQGARGYTF
TGTGCCAGCAGCTCAAATTGGCAGGGGGCTCGGGGCTACACCTTC
>NA|NA|14|TRBV4-1|TRBJ2-2
CASSQQTNTGELFF
TGCGCCAGCAGCCAACAAACGAACACCGGGGAGCTGTTTTTT
>NA|TRBD1|15|TRBV5-1|TRBJ1-2
CASSLSEGASYGYTF
TGCGCCAGCAGCTTGTCGGAGGGGGCAAGTTATGGCTACACCTTC
>NA|NA|16|TRBV11-3|TRBJ2-7
CASSLAITRQTYEQYF
TGTGCCAGCAGCTTAGCAATTACCCGACAGACATACGAGCAGTACTTC
>once|NA|15|TRBV10-2|TRBJ2-2
CATTLGAANTGELFF
TGCGCCACAACATTGGGGGCCGCGAACACCGGGGAGCTGTTTTTT
>many|TRBD1|14|TRBV5-1|TRBJ1-1
CASLSGQPNTEAFF
TGCGCCAGTCTCTCGGGACAGCCGAACACTGAAGCTTTCTTT
>NA|TRBD1|14|TRBV28|TRBJ2-7
CASSLGDRAYEQYF
TGTGCCAGCAGTTTAGGGGACAGGGCCTACGAGCAGTACTTC
>NA|TRBD2|14|TRBV27|TRBJ2-1
CASTPGLGSSEQFF
TGTGCCAGCACCCCGGGACTAGGATCATCTGAGCAGTTCTTC
>NA|TRBD1|15|TRBV5-1|TRBJ1-4
CASRDQGQGNEKLFF
TGCGCCAGCAGGGACCAGGGACAGGGAAATGAAAAACTGTTTTTT
>NA|TRBD1|14|TRBV25-1|TRBJ2-1
CASRKDRGGNEQFF
TGTGCCAGCAGGAAGGACAGGGGGGGGAATGAGCAGTTCTTC